The 16 T cell receptor beta chains presented below share a single source sample, sequenced in a study of blood T cell repertoires in COVID-19. Produced via immunoSEQ multiplex PCR; TCRdb's table is partial and in-frame only. This table has about 86,000 clones, more than 60% appearing once. What was sequenced was peripheral blood. Receptor source: a man between 70 and 80 years old with acute or convalescent COVID-19.

The chain recombines TRBV18 with TRBJ1-1; D unresolved. The germline CDR1 and CDR2 sequences are KGHSH and LQKENI. The CDR3 length is 14 residues. V was cut by 6 bases and J by 0 bases, with 11 bases left in between. The CDR3 DNA reads TGTGCCAGCTCCCCTTATACATTGAACACTGAAGCTTTCTTT. Translated: CASSPYTLNTEAFF. The variable domain in full, with the rest retrieved from reference TRBV18 and TRBJ1-1, is NAGVMQNPRHLVRRRGQEARLRCSPMKGHSHVYWYRQLPEEGLKFMVYLQKENIIDESGMPKERFSAEFPKEGPSILRIQQVVRGDSAAYFCASSPYTLNTEAFFGQGTRLTVV.

This clone was seen a handful of times. This chain uses TRBV5-6 with TRBJ2-7, with D possibly TRBD2 on 5 matching bases. Trimming shortened V by 4 bases and J by 5 bases, and 13 bases separated the two germline ends. Germline lookup yields CDR1 SGHDT and CDR2 YYEEEE. This CDR3 is 13 amino acids long. The CDR3 loop is CASSPTGFDEQYF. CDR3 in DNA: TGTGCCAGCAGCCCCACGGGGTTTGACGAGCAGTACTTC.

The CDR3: CASSQEGSRGNSPLHF. DNA for the CDR3: TGTGCCAGCAGCCAAGAAGGGTCCAGGGGGAATTCACCCCTCCACTTT. The V gene is TRBV4-2, the J gene TRBJ1-6, with 7 bases lining up with TRBD1. The CDR3 extends over 16 amino acids. Germline V CDR1 and CDR2: LGHNA, YNFKEQ. V was pared by 0 bases and J by 7 bases, with 6 bases of the junction left unmatched.

The V gene is TRBV15, the J gene TRBJ2-2; TRBD1 matches at 8 bases. Germline V gene sequence: CDR1 LNHNV, CDR2 YYDKDF (reference sequence). This CDR3 comprises 18 residues. V lost 0 bases to trimming and J lost 0 bases; unmatched junction nucleotides: 6. The CDR3 protein is CATSREKTGAANTGELFF. The CDR3 coding sequence is TGTGCCACCAGCAGAGAAAAGACAGGGGCCGCGAACACCGGGGAGCTGTTTTTT.

In this sample, this clone turned up once. The chain has TRBV5-1 and TRBJ1-1; 8 bases are a match to TRBD1. V dropped 1 base and J dropped 5; count of bases not matched to a gene: 4. The V gene's germline CDR1 is SGHRS and CDR2 YFSETQ. The CDR3 loop spans 14 amino acids. DNA of the CDR3: TGCGCCAGCAGCTTGACAGGGGGTAGAACTGAAGCTTTCTTT. This sequence encodes CASSLTGGRTEAFF.

This chain links TRBV3-1 (or the pseudogene TRBV3-2) with TRBJ2-5; 8 bases map to TRBD2. The V segment lost 5 bases and the J segment 7 bases; nucleotides outside the gene matches: 9. Germline CDR1 reads LGHDT; CDR2 reads YNNKEL (reference sequence). CDR3 length: 14 residues. The CDR3 region has the DNA TGTGCCAGCAGCTCTACTAGCGGTCCGGGGACCCAGTACTTC. Protein product: CASSSTSGPGTQYF.

The V and J genes are TRBV12-3 or TRBV12-4 and TRBJ2-5, with D unclear. The CDR3 loop spans 12 amino acids. The V and J ends lost 6 bases and 5 bases respectively, with 10 bases between them. DNA of the CDR3: TGTGCCAGCAGCGAGGCCATCGAGACCCAGTACTTC. Translated, it gives CASSEAIETQYF.

The chain carries TRBV25-1 and TRBJ1-6; maybe TRBD1 (6 bases). Per the germline V gene, CDR1 is MGHDK and CDR2 is SYGVNS. V dropped 8 bases and J dropped 10 bases, with 15 bases sitting between them. The CDR3 has 13 amino acids. The CDR3 DNA reads TGTGCCAGCCAACCGACAGGTCTCTCACCCCTCCACTTT. Its translation: CASQPTGLSPLHF.

This clone has ten or more counts. This chain uses TRBV6-5 with TRBJ1-2; a possible D gene is TRBD1 (5 bases). This CDR3 has 13 residues. V shed 4 bases and J shed 4 bases, with 10 bases lying between them. The germline V gene encodes CDR1 MNHEY and CDR2 SVGAGI. CDR3 sequence: CASSSSGGYGYTF. DNA of the CDR3: TGTGCCAGCAGTTCATCCGGGGGCTATGGCTACACCTTC.

J is TRBJ2-3 and V is TRBV4-1; D is perhaps TRBD2 (6 bases). CDR1 and CDR2 (germline): MGHRA, YSYEKL. V was cut by 2 bases and J by 0 bases, with 9 bases left in between. CDR3 length: 15 residues. Written as DNA, the CDR3 is TGCGCCAGCAGCCAAACGGGAGATAGCACAGATACGCAGTATTTT. Its translation: CASSQTGDSTDTQYF.

This CDR3 is CASSPTGGIVTEAFF. DNA for the CDR3: TGTGCCAGCAGCCCCACAGGGGGTATCGTCACTGAAGCTTTCTTT. This chain joins TRBV7-3 and TRBJ1-1; 8 nucleotides agree with TRBD1. The CDR3 is 15 amino acids. Germline V gene lookup returns CDR1 SGHTA and CDR2 FQGTGA. Losses at the gene ends were 5 bases for V and 4 bases for J; bases not matched to a gene: 9.

The chain is built from TRBV27 and TRBJ1-6; no definite D call. The V and J ends lost 4 bases and 1 base respectively, with 5 bases between them. The CDR3 sequence is 14 residues long. Germline loops: CDR1 MNHEY, CDR2 SMNVEV (reference sequence). The CDR3: CASSWASYNSPLHF. The CDR3 nucleotides are TGTGCCAGCAGTTGGGCGTCCTATAATTCACCCCTCCACTTT.

The chain is built from TRBV21-1 and TRBJ1-5; TRBD1, the D gene given by the table, was not confirmed from the DNA. TRBV21-1 has pseudogene status. This CDR3 is built from 16 residues. The CDR3 sequence is CASSLSTGASNQPQHF. CDR3 nucleotides: TGTGCCAGCAGCCTCTCGACAGGGGCCAGCAATCAGCCCCAGCATTTT.

V and J are TRBV7-6 and TRBJ2-3, with 9 bases lining up with TRBD2. The CDR3 is 16 residues long. Germline trimming cut 1 base from V and 2 bases from J; bases unmatched to any gene: 4. Looked up from germline, CDR1 is SGHVS and CDR2 is FNYEAQ. The CDR3 loop is CASSLGAGGFTDTQYF. The CDR3 nucleotides read TGTGCCAGCAGCTTAGGAGCGGGGGGATTCACAGATACGCAGTATTTT.

The V and J genes are TRBV27 and TRBJ1-6; a weak D match, TRBD1 (5 bases). The length of the CDR3 is 15 residues. Germline loops: CDR1 MNHEY, CDR2 SMNVEV (reference sequence). Trimming left V 4 bases short and J 10 bases short, with 17 bases between. The CDR3 here is CASSYVFGGGSPLHF. DNA of the CDR3: TGTGCCAGCAGTTACGTATTTGGGGGGGGGTCACCCCTCCACTTT.

This clone has more than one count but fewer than ten. The genes are TRBV9 and TRBJ1-4; TRBD1 matches at 9 bases. V lost 4 bases to trimming and J lost 4 bases; unmatched junction nucleotides: 5. CDR3 length: 15 amino acids. The germline gives CDR1 SGDLS, CDR2 YYNGEE. CDR3 sequence: CASSPGQGRNEKLFF. As DNA, the CDR3 is TGTGCCAGCAGCCCAGGACAGGGGCGTAATGAAAAACTGTTTTTT.